The T cell receptor (beta chain) described here comes from a study of cytomegalovirus exposure and HLA in healthy donors. This PCR relied on a set of 60 Vbeta primers and 13 Jbeta primers. Sequencing used immunoSEQ multiplex PCR; TCRdb keeps in-frame clones, though not all of them. The sample has approximately 130,000 clones, 70% to 85% seen once. Whole-study findings and limits: Solely CMV serostatus was available to characterize immune exposure. Likely technical artifact: a cluster of highly shared sequence variants. For presence/absence analyses, sequencing depth was assumed to be roughly uniform across donors. The majority of TCR sequences were rare, yet some public TCRs appeared in many donors.

V lost 6 bases, J lost 3 bases, and 11 bases lay in between. CDR1 is MNHEY and CDR2 is SVGAGI in the germline V gene. This CDR3 comprises 14 residues. This clone appeared a few times. Its cognate antigen is unknown. The chain employs TRBV6-5 and TRBJ2-2, with D possibly being TRBD1 (5 bases). This clonotype originated in an older woman in good health and CMV-seropositive. Sequenced sample: PBMCs. CDR3 in DNA: TGTGCCAGCAGCTCAGGGTACGACACCGGGGAGCTGTTTTTT. This gives the protein CASSSGYDTGELFF.